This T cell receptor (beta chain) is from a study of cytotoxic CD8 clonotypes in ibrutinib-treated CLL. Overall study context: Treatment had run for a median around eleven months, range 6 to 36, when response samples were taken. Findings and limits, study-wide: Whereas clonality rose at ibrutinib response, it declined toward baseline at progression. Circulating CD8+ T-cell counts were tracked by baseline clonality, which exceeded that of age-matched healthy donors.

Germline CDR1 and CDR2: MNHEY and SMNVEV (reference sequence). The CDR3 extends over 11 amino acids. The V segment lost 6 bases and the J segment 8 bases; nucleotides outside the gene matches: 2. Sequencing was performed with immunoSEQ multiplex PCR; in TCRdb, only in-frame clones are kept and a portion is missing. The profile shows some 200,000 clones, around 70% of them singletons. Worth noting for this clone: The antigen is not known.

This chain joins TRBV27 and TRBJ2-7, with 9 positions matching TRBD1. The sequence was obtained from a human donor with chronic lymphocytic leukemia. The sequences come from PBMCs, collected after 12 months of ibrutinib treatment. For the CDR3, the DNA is TGTGCCAGCAGCACAGGGGGCCAGCAGTACTTC. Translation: CASSTGGQQYF.